This paragraph reports one T cell receptor (beta chain). J was trimmed by 7 bases and V by 6 bases; bases with no gene match: 3. The CDR3 runs to 14 residues. Germline V gene sequence: CDR1 MNHEY, CDR2 SMNVEV (reference sequence). The data derive from a study of blood T cell repertoires in COVID-19. Study information: Acute-phase and convalescent COVID-19 samples originated in the United States, Italy and Spain.

Sequenced by immunoSEQ multiplex PCR; TCRdb stores in-frame clones only, minus some. The sample has 70,000 to 95,000 clones, around 80% seen once. The sample consisted of peripheral blood. The sequence was obtained from a human donor in a cohort sampled during active COVID-19. The rearrangement joins TRBV27 to TRBJ1-6; 10 nucleotides agree with TRBD1. The CDR3 region is CASSPGQGNSPLHF. CDR3 DNA sequence: TGTGCCAGCAGCCCGGGACAGGGGAATTCACCCCTCCACTTT.